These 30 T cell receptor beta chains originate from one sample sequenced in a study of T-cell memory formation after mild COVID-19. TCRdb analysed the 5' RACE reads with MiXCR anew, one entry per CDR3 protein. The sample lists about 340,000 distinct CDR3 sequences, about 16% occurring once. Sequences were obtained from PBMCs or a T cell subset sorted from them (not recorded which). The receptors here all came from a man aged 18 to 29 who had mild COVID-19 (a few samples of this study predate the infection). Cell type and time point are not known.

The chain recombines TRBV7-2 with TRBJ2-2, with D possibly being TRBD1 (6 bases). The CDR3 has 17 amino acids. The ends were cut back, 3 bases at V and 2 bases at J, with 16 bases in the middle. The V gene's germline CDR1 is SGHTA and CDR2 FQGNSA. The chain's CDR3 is CASSLMGAGANTGELFF. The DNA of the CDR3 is TGTGCCAGCAGCTTGATGGGGGCAGGGGCCAACACCGGGGAGCTGTTTTTT.

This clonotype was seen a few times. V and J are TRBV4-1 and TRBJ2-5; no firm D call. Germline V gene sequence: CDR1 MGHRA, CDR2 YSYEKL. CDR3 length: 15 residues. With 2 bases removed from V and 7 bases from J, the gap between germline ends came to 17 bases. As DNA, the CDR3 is TGCGCCAGCAGCCAAATCCTGGCAAACCCGGGGACCCAGTACTTC. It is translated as CASSQILANPGTQYF.

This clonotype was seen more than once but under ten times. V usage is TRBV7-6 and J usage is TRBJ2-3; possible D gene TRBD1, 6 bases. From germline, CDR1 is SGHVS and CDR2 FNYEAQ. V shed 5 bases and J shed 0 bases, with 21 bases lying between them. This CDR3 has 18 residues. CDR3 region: CASSVTQEDSASTDTQYF. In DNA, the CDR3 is TGTGCCAGCAGCGTAACCCAAGAGGACAGCGCTAGCACAGATACGCAGTATTTT.

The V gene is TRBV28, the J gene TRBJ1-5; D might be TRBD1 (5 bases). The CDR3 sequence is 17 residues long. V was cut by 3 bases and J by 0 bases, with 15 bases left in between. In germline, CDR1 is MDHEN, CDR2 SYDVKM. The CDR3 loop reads CASSLRATTVSNQPQHF. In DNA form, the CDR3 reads TGTGCCAGCAGTTTGAGGGCTACGACAGTTAGCAATCAGCCCCAGCATTTT.

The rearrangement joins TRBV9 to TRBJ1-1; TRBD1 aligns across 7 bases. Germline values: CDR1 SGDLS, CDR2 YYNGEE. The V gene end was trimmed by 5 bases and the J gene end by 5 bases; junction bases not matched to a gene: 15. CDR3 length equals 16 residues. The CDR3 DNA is TGTGCCAGCAGTGTTATGGGACAGCCCTCGAGAACTGAAGCTTTCTTT. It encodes CASSVMGQPSRTEAFF.

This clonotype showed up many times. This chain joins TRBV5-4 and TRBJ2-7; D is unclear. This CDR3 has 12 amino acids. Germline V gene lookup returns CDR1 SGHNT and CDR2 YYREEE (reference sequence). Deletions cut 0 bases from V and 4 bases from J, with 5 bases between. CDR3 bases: TGTGCCAGCAGCTTGGGGGATTACGAGCAGTACGTC. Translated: CASSLGDYEQYV.

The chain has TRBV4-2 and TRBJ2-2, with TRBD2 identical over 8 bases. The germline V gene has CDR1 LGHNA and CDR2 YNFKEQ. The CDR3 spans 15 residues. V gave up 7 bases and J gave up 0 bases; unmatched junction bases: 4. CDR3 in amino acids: CASNRGGSNTGELFF. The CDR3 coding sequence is TGTGCCAGCAATCGGGGGGGGTCGAACACCGGGGAGCTGTTTTTT.

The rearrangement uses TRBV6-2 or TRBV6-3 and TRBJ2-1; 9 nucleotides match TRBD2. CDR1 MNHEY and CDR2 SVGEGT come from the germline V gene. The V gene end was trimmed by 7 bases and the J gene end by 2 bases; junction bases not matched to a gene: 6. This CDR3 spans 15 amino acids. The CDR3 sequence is CASTTGGGAYNEQFF. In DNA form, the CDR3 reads TGTGCCAGCACCACGGGCGGGGGGGCCTACAATGAGCAGTTCTTC.

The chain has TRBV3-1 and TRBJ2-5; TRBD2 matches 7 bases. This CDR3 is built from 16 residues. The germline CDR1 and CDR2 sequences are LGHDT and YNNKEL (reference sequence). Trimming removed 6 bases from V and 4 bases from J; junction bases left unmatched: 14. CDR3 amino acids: CASRRGLFASTETQYF. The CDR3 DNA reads TGTGCCAGCAGACGGGGACTATTTGCGTCGACAGAGACCCAGTACTTC.

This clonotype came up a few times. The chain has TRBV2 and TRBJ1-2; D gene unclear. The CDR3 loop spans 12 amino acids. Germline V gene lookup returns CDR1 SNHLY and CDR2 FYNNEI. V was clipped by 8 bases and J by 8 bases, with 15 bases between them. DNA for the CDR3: TGTGCCAGCGGATGGACTTTGGGGGGCTACACCTTC. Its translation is CASGWTLGGYTF. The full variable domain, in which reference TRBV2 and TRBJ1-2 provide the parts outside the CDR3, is EPEVTQTPSHQVTQMGQEVILRCVPISNHLYFYWYRQILGQKVEFLVSFYNNEISEKSEIFDDQFSVERPDGSNFTLKIRSTKLEDSAMYFCASGWTLGGYTFGSGTRLTVV.

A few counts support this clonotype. CDR3 sequence: CASSVEGHSNTGELFF. The CDR3, as DNA: TGTGCCAGCAGCGTAGAGGGACATAGCAACACCGGGGAGCTGTTTTTT. The rearrangement uses TRBV9 and TRBJ2-2; D perhaps matches TRBD1 (6 bases). The CDR3 is 16 residues long. Per the germline V gene, CDR1 is SGDLS and CDR2 is YYNGEE. Trimming took 0 bases from V and 2 from J, leaving 11 bases between them.

The CDR3 sequence is CASSSRGPEQPQHF. The CDR3 DNA sequence: TGTGCCAGTAGTTCGCGGGGACCTGAACAGCCCCAGCATTTT. The V call is TRBV19, the J call TRBJ1-5; D perhaps matches TRBD1 (5 bases). The V end was cut by 5 bases, the J end by 7 bases, with 15 bases between. CDR3 length equals 14 residues. Germline CDR1 LNHDA, CDR2 SQIVND (reference sequence).

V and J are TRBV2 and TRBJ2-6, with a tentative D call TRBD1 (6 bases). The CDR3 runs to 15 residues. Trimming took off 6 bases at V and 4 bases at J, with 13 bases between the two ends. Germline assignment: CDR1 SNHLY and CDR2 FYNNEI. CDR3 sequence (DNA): TGTGCCAGCAGCCACAGGGACGGAGGGGCCAACGTCCTGACTTTC. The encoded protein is CASSHRDGGANVLTF.

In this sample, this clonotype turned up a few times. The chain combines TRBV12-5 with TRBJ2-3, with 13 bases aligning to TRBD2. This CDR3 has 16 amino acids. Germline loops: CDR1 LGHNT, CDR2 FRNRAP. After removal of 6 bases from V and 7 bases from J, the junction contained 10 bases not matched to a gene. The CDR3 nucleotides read TGTGCTAGTGGAACCTCCGGGACTAGCGGGGTGAATACGCAGTATTTT. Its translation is CASGTSGTSGVNTQYF.

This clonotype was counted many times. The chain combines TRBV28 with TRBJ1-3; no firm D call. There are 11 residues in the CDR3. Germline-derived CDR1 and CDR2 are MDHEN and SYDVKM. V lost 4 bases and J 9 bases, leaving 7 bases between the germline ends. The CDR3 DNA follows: TGTGCCAGCAGTTACAGAAGCACCATATATTTT. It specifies CASSYRSTIYF.

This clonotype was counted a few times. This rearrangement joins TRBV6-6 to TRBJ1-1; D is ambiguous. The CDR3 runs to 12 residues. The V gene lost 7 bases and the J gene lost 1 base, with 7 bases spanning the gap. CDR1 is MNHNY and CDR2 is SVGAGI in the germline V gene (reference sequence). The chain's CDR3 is CASIEGNTEAFF. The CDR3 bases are TGTGCCAGCATCGAAGGGAACACTGAAGCTTTCTTT.

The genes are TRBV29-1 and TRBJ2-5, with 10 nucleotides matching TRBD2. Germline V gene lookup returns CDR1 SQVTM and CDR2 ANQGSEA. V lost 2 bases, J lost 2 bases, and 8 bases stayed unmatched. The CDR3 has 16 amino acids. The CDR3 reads CSVEYPSGGFQETQYF. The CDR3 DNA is TGCAGCGTTGAATACCCTAGCGGGGGATTTCAAGAGACCCAGTACTTC.

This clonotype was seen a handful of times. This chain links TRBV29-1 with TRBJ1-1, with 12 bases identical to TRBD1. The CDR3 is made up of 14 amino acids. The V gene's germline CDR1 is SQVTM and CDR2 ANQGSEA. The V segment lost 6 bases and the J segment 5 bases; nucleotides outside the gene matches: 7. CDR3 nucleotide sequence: TGCAGCGTCAGGGACAGGGGGCCGGGGACTGAAGCTTTCTTT. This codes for CSVRDRGPGTEAFF.

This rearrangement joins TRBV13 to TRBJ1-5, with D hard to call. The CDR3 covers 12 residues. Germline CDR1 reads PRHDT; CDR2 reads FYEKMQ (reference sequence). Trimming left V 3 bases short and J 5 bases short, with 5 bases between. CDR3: CASSFGDQPQHF. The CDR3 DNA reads TGTGCCAGCAGCTTCGGGGATCAGCCCCAGCATTTT.

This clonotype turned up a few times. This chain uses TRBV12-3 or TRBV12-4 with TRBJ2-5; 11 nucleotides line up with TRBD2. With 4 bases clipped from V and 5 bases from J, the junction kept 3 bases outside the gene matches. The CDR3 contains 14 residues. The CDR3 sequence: CASSWTSGPETQYF. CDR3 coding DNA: TGTGCCAGCAGTTGGACTAGCGGGCCTGAGACCCAGTACTTC.

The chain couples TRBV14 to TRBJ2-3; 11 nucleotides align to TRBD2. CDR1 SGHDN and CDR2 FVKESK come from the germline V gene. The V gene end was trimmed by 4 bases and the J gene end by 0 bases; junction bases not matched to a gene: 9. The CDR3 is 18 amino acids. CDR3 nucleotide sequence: TGTGCCAGCAGCCCCGGGACTAGCGGTTTTTCTAGCACAGATACGCAGTATTTT. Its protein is CASSPGTSGFSSTDTQYF. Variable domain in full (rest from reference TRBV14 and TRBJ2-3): EAGVTQFPSHSVIEKGQTVTLRCDPISGHDNLYWYRRVMGKEIKFLLHFVKESKQDESGMPNNRFLAERTGGTYSTLKVQPAELEDSGVYFCASSPGTSGFSSTDTQYFGPGTRLTVL.

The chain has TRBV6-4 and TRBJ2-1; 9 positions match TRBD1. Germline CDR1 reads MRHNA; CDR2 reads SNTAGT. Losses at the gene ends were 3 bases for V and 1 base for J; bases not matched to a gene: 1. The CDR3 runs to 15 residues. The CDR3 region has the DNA TGTGCCAGCAGTGAAGGACAGGGGTCCTACAATGAGCAGTTCTTC. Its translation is CASSEGQGSYNEQFF.

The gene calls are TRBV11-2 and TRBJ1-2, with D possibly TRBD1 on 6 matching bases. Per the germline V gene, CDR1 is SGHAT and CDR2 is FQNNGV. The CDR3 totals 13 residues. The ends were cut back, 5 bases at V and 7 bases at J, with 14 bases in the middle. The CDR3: CASSPRTVTGYTF. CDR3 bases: TGTGCCAGCAGCCCTCGGACAGTAACTGGCTACACCTTC. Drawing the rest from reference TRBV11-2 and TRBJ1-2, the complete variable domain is EAGVAQSPRYKIIEKRQSVAFWCNPISGHATLYWYQQILGQGPKLLIQFQNNGVVDDSQLPKDRFSAERLKGVDSTLKIQPAKLEDSAVYLCASSPRTVTGYTFGSGTRLTVV.

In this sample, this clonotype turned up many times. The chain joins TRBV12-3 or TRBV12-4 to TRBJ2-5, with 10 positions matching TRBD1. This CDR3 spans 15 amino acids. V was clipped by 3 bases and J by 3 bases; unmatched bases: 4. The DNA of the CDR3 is TGTGCCAGCAGTTTTCGACAGGGGGCTGAAGAGACCCAGTACTTC. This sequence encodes CASSFRQGAEETQYF.

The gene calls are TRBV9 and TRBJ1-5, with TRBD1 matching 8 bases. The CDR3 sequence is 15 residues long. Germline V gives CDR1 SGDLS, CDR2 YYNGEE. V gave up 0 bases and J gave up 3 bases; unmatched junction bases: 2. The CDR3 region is CASSVEDRVNQPQHF. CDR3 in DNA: TGTGCCAGCAGCGTAGAGGACAGGGTCAATCAGCCCCAGCATTTT. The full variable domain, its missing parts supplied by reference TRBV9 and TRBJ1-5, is DSGVTQTPKHLITATGQRVTLRCSPRSGDLSVYWYQQSLDQGLQFLIQYYNGEERAKGNILERFSAQQFPDLHSELNLSSLELGDSALYFCASSVEDRVNQPQHFGDGTRLSIL.

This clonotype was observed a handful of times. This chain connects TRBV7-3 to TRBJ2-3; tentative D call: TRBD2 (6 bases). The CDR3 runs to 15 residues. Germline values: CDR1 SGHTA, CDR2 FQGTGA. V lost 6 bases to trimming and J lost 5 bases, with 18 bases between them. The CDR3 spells CASSPGLGGGDTQYF. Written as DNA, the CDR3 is TGTGCCAGCAGTCCGGGCCTGGGAGGTGGAGATACGCAGTATTTT. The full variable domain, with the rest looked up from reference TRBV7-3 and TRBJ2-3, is GAGVSQTPSNKVTEKGKYVELRCDPISGHTALYWYRQSLGQGPEFLIYFQGTGAADDSGLPNDRFFAVRPEGSVSTLKIQRTERGDSAVYLCASSPGLGGGDTQYFGPGTRLTVL.

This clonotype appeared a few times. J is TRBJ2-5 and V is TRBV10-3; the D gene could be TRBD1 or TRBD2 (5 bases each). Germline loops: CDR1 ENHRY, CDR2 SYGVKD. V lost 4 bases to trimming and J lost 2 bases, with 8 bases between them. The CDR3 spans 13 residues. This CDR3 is CAISGGGQETQYF. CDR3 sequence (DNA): TGTGCCATCAGTGGTGGGGGACAAGAGACCCAGTACTTC.

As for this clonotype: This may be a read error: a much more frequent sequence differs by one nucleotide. The CDR3 nucleotides read TGCGCCAGCAGCTCCGGGACTAGCCTGGAGACCAAGTACTTC. Amino acids: CASSSGTSLETKYF. The genes are TRBV5-1 and TRBJ2-5; 9 bases align to TRBD2. The CDR3 runs 14 residues. The germline V gene encodes CDR1 SGHRS and CDR2 YFSETQ.

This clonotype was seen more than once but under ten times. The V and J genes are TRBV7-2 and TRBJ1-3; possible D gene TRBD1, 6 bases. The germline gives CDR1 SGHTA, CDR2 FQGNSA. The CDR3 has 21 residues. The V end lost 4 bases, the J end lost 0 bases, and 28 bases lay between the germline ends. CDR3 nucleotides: TGTGCCAGCAGCTCCCGGGCCCTTCGTTGGACAGAGGATTCCTCTGGAAACACCATATATTTT. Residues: CASSSRALRWTEDSSGNTIYF.

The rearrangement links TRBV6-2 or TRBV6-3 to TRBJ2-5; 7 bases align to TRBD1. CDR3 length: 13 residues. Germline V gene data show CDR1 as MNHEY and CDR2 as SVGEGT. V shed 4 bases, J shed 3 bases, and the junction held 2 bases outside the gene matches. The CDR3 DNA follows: TGTGCCAGCAGTTCCAGGGGGAAAGAGACCCAGTACTTC. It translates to CASSSRGKETQYF.